This T cell receptor beta chain comes out of a study of blood T cell repertoires in COVID-19. Turning to the study itself: Italy, Spain and the United States were the sources of the convalescent and acute COVID-19 samples. Sample material is recorded as cDNA or gDNA derived from T cells, B-cell-depleted T cells, or PBMCs.

Original analysis: It was from reference gene primer amplification that nucleated cell counts were estimated. Here immunoSEQ multiplex PCR was the method, and the copy in TCRdb shows in-frame clones only, minus some. V, J and clone size derive from that table, while D and trimming were established from the DNA sequence. The sample lists under 75,000 clones; around 79% were seen once. Trimming removed 3 bases from V and 1 base from J; junction bases left unmatched: 5. The CDR3 consists of 16 residues. Germline loops: CDR1 MDHEN, CDR2 SYDVKM. The J gene is TRBJ2-5, the V gene TRBV28; 10 bases align to TRBD2. Sequenced input: peripheral blood. This TCR was recovered from a woman aged 45-60 years with active or convalescent COVID-19. CDR3: CASSFGLAAFQETQYF. The CDR3 nucleotides are TGTGCCAGCAGTTTCGGACTAGCGGCCTTCCAAGAGACCCAGTACTTC.